Shown below are 10 T cell receptor beta chains from a single sample sequenced in a study of blood T cell repertoires in COVID-19. TCRdb's table, derived via immunoSEQ multiplex PCR, lists solely in-frame clones and lacks some. Counted here are some 240,000 clones, roughly 88% occurring once; the ten biggest clones make up about 1.4%. What was sequenced was peripheral blood. These receptor sequences come from a woman in her forties who had recovered from COVID-19.

The chain couples TRBV6-5 to TRBJ2-3; 8 bases are a match to TRBD1. Germline V CDR1 and CDR2: MNHEY, SVGAGI. V lost 4 bases, J lost 5 bases, and 5 bases stayed unmatched. This CDR3 is built from 14 residues. In DNA form, the CDR3 reads TGTGCCAGCAGTTGGACAGGGTCCGTAGATACGCAGTATTTT. This encodes CASSWTGSVDTQYF.

The chain uses TRBV9 and TRBJ1-6; the match to TRBD1 covers 7 bases. V lost 4 bases and J lost 10; bases outside the gene matches: 5. Per the germline V gene, CDR1 is SGDLS and CDR2 is YYNGEE. CDR3 length: 13 amino acids. The CDR3 spells CASSPQGGSPLHF. DNA of the CDR3: TGTGCCAGCAGCCCCCAAGGGGGCTCACCCCTCCACTTT. The variable domain in full, completed from reference TRBV9 and TRBJ1-6, reads DSGVTQTPKHLITATGQRVTLRCSPRSGDLSVYWYQQSLDQGLQFLIQYYNGEERAKGNILERFSAQQFPDLHSELNLSSLELGDSALYFCASSPQGGSPLHFGNGTRLTVT.

V is TRBV7-9 and J is TRBJ1-2; D is perhaps TRBD1 (6 bases). Germline V gene lookup returns CDR1 SEHNR and CDR2 FQNEAQ (reference sequence). Trimming took off 6 bases at V and 4 bases at J, with 18 bases between the two ends. This CDR3 is built from 15 residues. The CDR3 DNA reads TGTGCCAGCAGTAGGGGGTTAGCATCTTTCTATGGCTACACCTTC. Residues: CASSRGLASFYGYTF.

This clone was picked up a small number of times. The chain has TRBV7-9 and TRBJ2-7; maybe TRBD2 (7 bases). CDR3 length: 15 amino acids. CDR1 and CDR2 from the germline V gene are SEHNR and FQNEAQ (reference sequence). The ends were cut back, 3 bases at V and 5 bases at J, with 17 bases in the middle. The CDR3 region is CASSFTGGLTHEQYF. DNA for the CDR3: TGTGCCAGCAGCTTTACCGGGGGGCTTACCCACGAGCAGTACTTC.

This clone has a handful of counts. The chain is built from TRBV4-1 and TRBJ1-5; D not certain. The CDR3 has 13 amino acids. Between the trimmed V and J ends, which lost 0 bases and 6 bases, there was a span of 6 bases. Germline CDR1 reads MGHRA; CDR2 reads YSYEKL. As DNA, the CDR3 is TGCGCCAGCAGCCAAGATGGCCTTCAGCCCCAGCATTTT. Its protein is CASSQDGLQPQHF.

This sequence joins TRBV27 and TRBJ2-2, with a possible D match to TRBD1 (6 bases). The CDR3 sequence is 15 residues long. V was shortened by 3 bases and J by 7 bases, with 15 bases between the two germline ends. CDR1 and CDR2 (germline): MNHEY, SMNVEV (reference sequence). CDR3 amino acids: CASSFHREQGGELFF. The CDR3 coding sequence is TGTGCCAGCAGTTTTCATAGGGAACAGGGCGGGGAGCTGTTTTTT.

The V gene is TRBV6-5, the J gene TRBJ1-2, with D tentatively TRBD1 (5 bases). The CDR3 runs 14 residues. V lost 6 bases to trimming and J lost 6 bases, with 17 bases between them. CDR1 is MNHEY, CDR2 SVGAGI, per germline. CDR3 DNA: TGTGCCAGCAGGCGACGGGGGTCGTATGATGGCTACACCTTC. It translates to CASRRRGSYDGYTF.

The chain combines TRBV11-3 with TRBJ1-2; 9 bases are shared with TRBD1. Unmatched junction bases numbered 3, after V lost 1 base and J lost 0 bases. Germline CDR1 SGHNT, CDR2 YENEEA. The CDR3 has 16 amino acids. CDR3 residues: CASSLGGTGSNYGYTF. Here the CDR3 DNA reads TGTGCCAGCAGCTTAGGCGGGACAGGGTCTAACTATGGCTACACCTTC.

The chain has TRBV11-3 and TRBJ2-1; TRBD2 matches at 12 bases. CDR1 and CDR2 from the germline V gene are SGHNT and YENEEA. With 4 bases clipped from V and 8 bases from J, the junction kept 6 bases outside the gene matches. The CDR3 totals 15 residues. The CDR3 nucleotides read TGTGCCAGCAGCTCTCTAGCGGGGGGGCACTATGAGCAGTTCTTC. Its protein product is CASSSLAGGHYEQFF.

This clone was detected only once. The chain is built from TRBV28 and TRBJ1-3, with 7 bases matching TRBD1. V lost 6 bases to trimming and J lost 4 bases; unmatched junction nucleotides: 6. CDR1 and CDR2 from the germline V gene are MDHEN and SYDVKM. The CDR3 covers 14 residues. CDR3: CASSPTGKGNTIYF. Written as DNA, the CDR3 is TGTGCCAGCAGCCCGACAGGGAAAGGAAACACCATATATTTT. Filled out from reference TRBV28 and TRBJ1-3, the complete variable domain reads DVKVTQSSRYLVKRTGEKVFLECVQDMDHENMFWYRQDPGLGLRLIYFSYDVKMKEKGDIPEGYSVSREKKERFSLILESASTNQTSMYLCASSPTGKGNTIYFGEGSWLTVV.